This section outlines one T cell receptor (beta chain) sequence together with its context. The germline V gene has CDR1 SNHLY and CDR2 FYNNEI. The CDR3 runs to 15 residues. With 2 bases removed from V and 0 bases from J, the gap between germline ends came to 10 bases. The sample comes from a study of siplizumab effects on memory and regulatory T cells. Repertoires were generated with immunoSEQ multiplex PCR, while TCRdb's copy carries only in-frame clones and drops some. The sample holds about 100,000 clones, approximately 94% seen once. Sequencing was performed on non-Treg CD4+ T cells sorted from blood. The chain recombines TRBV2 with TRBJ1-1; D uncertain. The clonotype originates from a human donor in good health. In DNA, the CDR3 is TGTGCCAGCAGTGAACGCGTGGTTTTGAACACTGAAGCTTTCTTT. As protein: CASSERVVLNTEAFF.